This T cell receptor beta chain derives from a study of blood T cell repertoires in COVID-19. Sequencing was performed with immunoSEQ multiplex PCR; in TCRdb, only in-frame clones are kept and a portion is missing. This table has around 170,000 clones, around 84% appearing once. The CDR3 has 12 residues. The V and J ends lost 5 bases and 6 bases respectively, with 11 bases between them. Germline CDR1 MNHEY, CDR2 SMNVEV (reference sequence). The origin of this receptor is a man in his fifties or sixties with active or convalescent COVID-19. Source material: peripheral blood. The chain joins TRBV27 to TRBJ2-7, with D unclear. Here the CDR3 reads CASSLSGSEQYF. The CDR3 coding sequence is TGTGCCAGCAGTCTCTCCGGGTCCGAGCAGTACTTC.